Listed below are T cell receptor beta chains from one sample, sequenced in a study of T cells in Graves' hyperthyroidism and ophthalmopathy. TCRdb recomputed calls from the multiplex PCR reads with MiXCR, one row per CDR3 protein. The sample yields about 580,000 distinct CDR3 sequences, under 60% seen once. Sequencing used peripheral blood or thyroid tissue (not recorded which). The source of these receptors is a young woman with Graves' hyperthyroidism. Both conserved end residues are part of each CDR3. A D gene is named only where the DNA matches it firmly. Clone size, where shown, is once, few, many, or a class for clones that have expanded.

d_gene: TRBD2
v_gene: TRBV6-5
j_gene: TRBJ2-5
abundance: many
CDR3aa: CASSRGLAGGTETQYF
CDR3nt: TGTGCCAGCAGCAGGGGACTAGCGGGAGGGACAGAGACCCAGTACTTC

d_gene: TRBD1
v_gene: TRBV5-1
j_gene: TRBJ1-2
abundance: many
CDR3aa: CASSRGTGGNYTF
CDR3nt: TGCGCCAGCAGCCGCGGGACAGGGGGGAACTACACCTTC

d_gene: NA
v_gene: TRBV7-2
j_gene: TRBJ1-1
abundance: many
CDR3aa: CASSLLRQEAFF
CDR3nt: TGTGCCAGCAGCTTGCTACGGCAGGAAGCTTTCTTT

d_gene: TRBD1
v_gene: TRBV13
j_gene: TRBJ2-2
abundance: NA
CDR3aa: CASSFSGTGALFF
CDR3nt: TGTGCCAGCAGCTTTTCCGGGACAGGGGCGCTGTTTTTT

d_gene: NA
v_gene: TRBV7-3
j_gene: TRBJ1-3
abundance: few
CDR3aa: CASSPLGGNTIYF
CDR3nt: TGTGCCAGCAGCCCCCTTGGCGGAAACACCATATATTTT

d_gene: NA
v_gene: TRBV20-1
j_gene: TRBJ1-3
abundance: many
CDR3aa: CSASLLSQGNTIYF
CDR3nt: TGCAGTGCTAGTTTGCTCTCGCAGGGAAACACCATATATTTT

d_gene: TRBD2
v_gene: TRBV4-3
j_gene: TRBJ2-2
abundance: few
CDR3aa: CASSPNFGLAGVWAGELFF
CDR3nt: TGCGCCAGCAGCCCGAACTTCGGACTAGCGGGAGTGTGGGCCGGGGAGCTGTTTTTT

d_gene: NA
v_gene: TRBV9
j_gene: TRBJ2-2
abundance: NA
CDR3aa: CASSVGAANIRELFF
CDR3nt: TGTGCCAGCAGCGTTGGAGCGGCGAACATCAGGGAGCTGTTTTTT

d_gene: NA
v_gene: TRBV20-1
j_gene: TRBJ2-6
abundance: many
CDR3aa: CSAGGTLGANVLTF
CDR3nt: TGCAGTGCTGGAGGGACACTTGGGGCCAACGTCCTGACTTTC

d_gene: TRBD2
v_gene: TRBV6-2/TRBV6-3
j_gene: TRBJ2-5
abundance: many
CDR3aa: CASSYSRGLAEETQYF
CDR3nt: TGTGCCAGCAGTTACTCGAGGGGACTAGCAGAAGAGACCCAGTACTTC

d_gene: TRBD2
v_gene: TRBV20-1
j_gene: TRBJ2-1
abundance: NA
CDR3aa: CSARVLATGNEQFF
CDR3nt: TGCAGTGCTAGAGTACTAGCGACTGGCAATGAGCAGTTCTTC

d_gene: NA
v_gene: TRBV7-9
j_gene: TRBJ2-2
abundance: many
CDR3aa: CASSSTDSRAVSGELFF
CDR3nt: TGTGCCAGCAGCTCCACGGACTCGCGGGCGGTTTCCGGGGAGCTGTTTTTT

d_gene: TRBD2
v_gene: TRBV11-2
j_gene: TRBJ2-7
abundance: NA
CDR3aa: CASSSIGGGGPYEQYF
CDR3nt: TGTGCCAGCAGCTCAATCGGGGGGGGAGGGCCCTACGAGCAGTACTTC

d_gene: NA
v_gene: TRBV6-2/TRBV6-3
j_gene: TRBJ2-7
abundance: many
CDR3aa: CASSRQATYEQYF
CDR3nt: TGTGCCAGCAGTCGACAGGCCACCTACGAGCAGTACTTC

d_gene: TRBD1
v_gene: TRBV20-1
j_gene: TRBJ1-5
abundance: many
CDR3aa: CSAEGQGNQPQHF
CDR3nt: TGCAGTGCGGAGGGACAGGGTAATCAGCCCCAGCATTTT

d_gene: NA
v_gene: TRBV20-1
j_gene: TRBJ1-4
abundance: many
CDR3aa: CSARSGGAEKLFF
CDR3nt: TGCAGTGCTAGATCCGGGGGGGCTGAAAAACTGTTTTTT

d_gene: NA
v_gene: TRBV6-5
j_gene: TRBJ1-5
abundance: many
CDR3aa: CASTREPYQPQHF
CDR3nt: TGTGCCAGCACTCGGGAGCCCTATCAGCCCCAGCATTTT

d_gene: NA
v_gene: TRBV20-1
j_gene: TRBJ1-5
abundance: many
CDR3aa: CSARAEGLNQPQHF
CDR3nt: TGCAGTGCTAGAGCTGAAGGCCTCAATCAGCCCCAGCATTTT

d_gene: TRBD1
v_gene: TRBV7-3
j_gene: TRBJ1-2
abundance: NA
CDR3aa: CASSTRAGGDGYTF
CDR3nt: TGTGCCAGCAGCACAAGGGCAGGGGGCGATGGCTACACCTTC

d_gene: NA
v_gene: TRBV6-5
j_gene: TRBJ1-2
abundance: many
CDR3aa: CASSYSSVANYGYTF
CDR3nt: TGTGCCAGCAGTTACTCGTCCGTCGCTAACTATGGCTACACCTTC

d_gene: NA
v_gene: TRBV2
j_gene: TRBJ2-7
abundance: NA
CDR3aa: CASRESGFYEQYF
CDR3nt: TGTGCCAGCAGAGAAAGCGGGTTCTACGAGCAGTACTTC

d_gene: TRBD2
v_gene: TRBV9
j_gene: TRBJ2-5
abundance: many
CDR3aa: CASSLSGRWGETQYF
CDR3nt: TGTGCCAGCAGCCTAAGCGGGAGATGGGGAGAGACCCAGTACTTC

d_gene: NA
v_gene: TRBV2
j_gene: TRBJ2-5
abundance: many
CDR3aa: CASSRGQETQYF
CDR3nt: TGTGCCAGCAGCCGGGGGCAGGAGACCCAGTACTTC

d_gene: TRBD2
v_gene: TRBV20-1
j_gene: TRBJ2-1
abundance: few
CDR3aa: CSATSGREVEQFF
CDR3nt: TGCAGTGCTACTAGCGGGAGGGAGGTTGAGCAGTTCTTC

d_gene: TRBD1
v_gene: TRBV14
j_gene: TRBJ2-5
abundance: few
CDR3aa: CASSSPDRDQETQYF
CDR3nt: TGTGCCAGCAGCTCGCCGGACAGGGACCAAGAGACCCAGTACTTC

d_gene: TRBD1
v_gene: TRBV2
j_gene: TRBJ2-5
abundance: once
CDR3aa: CASRDRGPIQETQYF
CDR3nt: TGTGCCAGCCGGGACAGGGGGCCTATCCAAGAGACCCAGTACTTC

d_gene: NA
v_gene: TRBV15
j_gene: TRBJ1-6
abundance: many
CDR3aa: CATSYLDNSPLHF
CDR3nt: TGTGCCACCAGCTATTTGGATAATTCACCCCTCCACTTT

d_gene: NA
v_gene: TRBV2
j_gene: TRBJ1-1
abundance: NA
CDR3aa: CASSDGYPSTEAFF
CDR3nt: TGTGCCAGCAGTGACGGATACCCGAGCACTGAAGCTTTCTTT

d_gene: NA
v_gene: TRBV19
j_gene: TRBJ2-5
abundance: many
CDR3aa: CASSMRVGETQYF
CDR3nt: TGTGCCAGTAGTATGAGGGTCGGAGAGACCCAGTACTTC

d_gene: NA
v_gene: TRBV15
j_gene: TRBJ1-1
abundance: many
CDR3aa: CATSREGYAFF
CDR3nt: TGTGCCACCAGCAGAGAAGGGTATGCTTTCTTT

d_gene: NA
v_gene: TRBV5-8
j_gene: TRBJ2-2
abundance: NA
CDR3aa: CASSLEAGGGTGELFF
CDR3nt: TGTGCCAGCAGCTTGGAGGCTGGGGGCGGTACCGGGGAGCTGTTTTTT

d_gene: NA
v_gene: TRBV7-2
j_gene: TRBJ1-5
abundance: many
CDR3aa: CASSLELASNQPQHF
CDR3nt: TGTGCCAGCAGCTTAGAATTGGCCAGCAATCAGCCCCAGCATTTT

d_gene: TRBD2
v_gene: TRBV15
j_gene: TRBJ2-7
abundance: NA
CDR3aa: CATSSPGLGNEQYF
CDR3nt: TGTGCCACCAGCAGTCCGGGACTAGGTAACGAGCAGTACTTC

d_gene: NA
v_gene: TRBV29-1
j_gene: TRBJ2-1
abundance: NA
CDR3aa: CSVETAEQFF
CDR3nt: TGCAGCGTTGAGACCGCTGAGCAGTTCTTC

d_gene: TRBD1
v_gene: TRBV7-2
j_gene: TRBJ2-7
abundance: many
CDR3aa: CASSSGQYEQYF
CDR3nt: TGTGCCAGCAGCTCGGGACAGTACGAGCAGTACTTC

d_gene: NA
v_gene: TRBV4-3
j_gene: TRBJ1-3
abundance: NA
CDR3aa: CASSQDTNRVGYTIYF
CDR3nt: TGCGCCAGCAGCCAAGATACGAACAGGGTGGGATACACCATATATTTT

d_gene: TRBD2
v_gene: TRBV7-9
j_gene: TRBJ2-3
abundance: NA
CDR3aa: CASSLKRLAVDTQYF
CDR3nt: TGTGCCAGCAGTCTAAAAAGACTAGCGGTGGATACGCAGTATTTT

d_gene: NA
v_gene: TRBV2
j_gene: TRBJ1-1
abundance: many
CDR3aa: CASHQGNTEAFF
CDR3nt: TGTGCCTCCCATCAGGGGAACACTGAAGCTTTCTTT

d_gene: NA
v_gene: TRBV24-1
j_gene: TRBJ1-2
abundance: NA
CDR3aa: CATSDVANYGYTF
CDR3nt: TGTGCCACCAGCGACGTGGCTAACTATGGCTACACCTTC

d_gene: NA
v_gene: TRBV29-1
j_gene: TRBJ1-4
abundance: NA
CDR3aa: CSVVATNEKLFF
CDR3nt: TGCAGCGTTGTTGCAACTAATGAAAAACTGTTTTTT

d_gene: NA
v_gene: TRBV5-1
j_gene: TRBJ2-2
abundance: many
CDR3aa: CASSLGGERTGELFF
CDR3nt: TGCGCCAGCAGCTTGGGCGGGGAGCGCACCGGGGAGCTGTTTTTT

d_gene: TRBD2
v_gene: TRBV27
j_gene: TRBJ2-5
abundance: NA
CDR3aa: CASTPLGLAGETQYF
CDR3nt: TGTGCCAGCACCCCGTTAGGACTAGCGGGAGAGACCCAGTACTTC

d_gene: NA
v_gene: TRBV18
j_gene: TRBJ1-1
abundance: few
CDR3aa: CASSPGGLESIAFF
CDR3nt: TGTGCCAGCTCACCAGGAGGGCTTGAAAGTATAGCTTTCTTT

d_gene: TRBD1
v_gene: TRBV10-3
j_gene: TRBJ2-5
abundance: many
CDR3aa: CAISEPWDRGFETQYF
CDR3nt: TGTGCCATCAGTGAGCCCTGGGACAGGGGGTTCGAGACCCAGTACTTC

d_gene: TRBD1
v_gene: TRBV9
j_gene: TRBJ2-7
abundance: many
CDR3aa: CASSVSGTGNYEQYF
CDR3nt: TGTGCCAGCAGCGTCTCCGGGACAGGGAACTACGAGCAGTACTTC

d_gene: TRBD1
v_gene: TRBV7-8
j_gene: TRBJ2-7
abundance: NA
CDR3aa: CASSLEATGSNEQYF
CDR3nt: TGTGCCAGCAGCTTAGAGGCGACAGGGAGCAATGAGCAGTACTTC

d_gene: TRBD1
v_gene: TRBV29-1
j_gene: TRBJ1-5
abundance: NA
CDR3aa: CSVEEGTGRQPQHF
CDR3nt: TGCAGCGTTGAAGAAGGGACAGGGAGACAGCCCCAGCATTTT

d_gene: TRBD2
v_gene: TRBV29-1
j_gene: TRBJ2-5
abundance: NA
CDR3aa: CSVSGLAGSRETQYF
CDR3nt: TGCAGCGTTTCGGGACTAGCGGGGAGTAGAGAGACCCAGTACTTC

d_gene: NA
v_gene: TRBV2
j_gene: TRBJ1-5
abundance: NA
CDR3aa: CASQVSGAGNQPQHF
CDR3nt: TGTGCCAGCCAAGTTTCAGGGGCGGGCAATCAGCCCCAGCATTTT

d_gene: NA
v_gene: TRBV25-1
j_gene: TRBJ2-7
abundance: NA
CDR3aa: CASSEPGHGYEQYF
CDR3nt: TGTGCCAGCAGTGAACCGGGACACGGCTACGAGCAGTACTTC

d_gene: TRBD2
v_gene: TRBV10-3
j_gene: TRBJ2-5
abundance: many
CDR3aa: CAISEPNPGLAGDGETQYF
CDR3nt: TGTGCCATCAGTGAGCCTAACCCGGGACTAGCGGGAGATGGAGAGACCCAGTACTTC

d_gene: NA
v_gene: TRBV7-9
j_gene: TRBJ2-5
abundance: NA
CDR3aa: CASSLLMGVETQYF
CDR3nt: TGTGCCAGCAGCTTATTAATGGGGGTCGAGACCCAGTACTTC

d_gene: TRBD2
v_gene: TRBV20-1
j_gene: TRBJ2-1
abundance: NA
CDR3aa: CSASGGSNNEQFF
CDR3nt: TGCAGTGCTAGCGGCGGGAGCAACAATGAGCAGTTCTTC

d_gene: TRBD2
v_gene: TRBV19
j_gene: TRBJ2-7
abundance: many
CDR3aa: CASSPRGDSYEQYF
CDR3nt: TGTGCCAGTAGCCCTCGGGGGGATTCCTACGAGCAGTACTTC

d_gene: NA
v_gene: TRBV20-1
j_gene: TRBJ1-1
abundance: NA
CDR3aa: CSAIQDGEMNTEAFF
CDR3nt: TGCAGTGCCATCCAGGACGGCGAAATGAACACTGAAGCTTTCTTT

d_gene: NA
v_gene: TRBV10-3
j_gene: TRBJ1-2
abundance: NA
CDR3aa: CAISEVGYYGYTF
CDR3nt: TGTGCCATCAGTGAGGTCGGGTACTATGGCTACACCTTC

d_gene: TRBD1
v_gene: TRBV29-1
j_gene: TRBJ1-2
abundance: NA
CDR3aa: CHLRTGGEHGYTF
CDR3nt: TGCCATCTCCGGACAGGGGGCGAACATGGCTACACCTTC

d_gene: TRBD1
v_gene: TRBV7-2
j_gene: TRBJ2-7
abundance: NA
CDR3aa: CASSLERTGVGEQYF
CDR3nt: TGTGCCAGCAGCTTAGAGCGGACAGGGGTGGGCGAGCAGTACTTC